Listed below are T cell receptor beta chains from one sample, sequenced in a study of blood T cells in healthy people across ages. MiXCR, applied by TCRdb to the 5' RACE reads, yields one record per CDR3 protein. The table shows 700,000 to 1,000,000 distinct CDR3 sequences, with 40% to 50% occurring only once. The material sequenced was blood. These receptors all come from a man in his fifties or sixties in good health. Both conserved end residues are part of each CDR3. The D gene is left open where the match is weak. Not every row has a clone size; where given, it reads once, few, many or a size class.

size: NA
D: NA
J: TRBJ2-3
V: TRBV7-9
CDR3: CASSLKEGTQYF
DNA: TGTGCCAGCAGCTTAAAGGAGGGAACGCAGTATTTT

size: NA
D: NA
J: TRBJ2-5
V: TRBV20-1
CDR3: CSAPRVRGQETQYF
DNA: TGCAGTGCACCCAGGGTGCGGGGCCAAGAGACCCAGTACTTC

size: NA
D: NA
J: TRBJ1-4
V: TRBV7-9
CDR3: CASSPLSGEKLFF
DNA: TGTGCCAGCAGCCCCTTATCTGGGGAAAAACTGTTTTTT

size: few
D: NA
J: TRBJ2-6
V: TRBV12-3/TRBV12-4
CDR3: CASSFSRSGANVLTF
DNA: TGTGCCAGCAGTTTTAGTAGGTCTGGGGCCAACGTCCTGACTTTC

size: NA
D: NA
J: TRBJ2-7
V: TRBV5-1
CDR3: CASSLGGAGQPSYEQYF
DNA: TGCGCCAGCAGCTTGGGGGGCGCGGGGCAGCCCTCCTACGAGCAGTACTTC

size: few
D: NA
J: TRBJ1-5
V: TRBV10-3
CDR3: CAIGTGNQPQHF
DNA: TGTGCCATCGGAACAGGGAATCAGCCCCAGCATTTT

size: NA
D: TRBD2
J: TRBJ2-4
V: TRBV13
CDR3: CASSLGTSGAKNIQYF
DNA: TGTGCCAGCAGCCTTGGGACTAGCGGAGCCAAAAACATTCAGTACTTC

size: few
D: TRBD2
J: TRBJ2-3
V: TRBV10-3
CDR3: CAISEKSGGSTDTQYF
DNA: TGTGCCATCAGTGAGAAAAGCGGGGGAAGCACAGATACGCAGTATTTT

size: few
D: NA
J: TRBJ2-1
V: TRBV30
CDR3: CAWSVGRGNEQFF
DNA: TGTGCCTGGAGTGTAGGTAGGGGGAATGAGCAGTTCTTC

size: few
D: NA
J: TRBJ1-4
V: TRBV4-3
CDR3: CASSRAPNSRGEKLFF
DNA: TGCGCCAGCAGCAGGGCGCCGAACTCCCGAGGGGAAAAACTGTTTTTT

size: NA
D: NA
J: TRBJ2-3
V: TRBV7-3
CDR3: CASSLGTHLRTDTQYF
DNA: TGTGCCAGCAGCTTAGGGACACACCTCAGGACAGATACGCAGTATTTT

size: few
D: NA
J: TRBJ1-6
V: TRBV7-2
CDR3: CASSLDGGARESPLHF
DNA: TGTGCCAGCAGCTTAGACGGCGGGGCTCGGGAATCACCCCTCCACTTT

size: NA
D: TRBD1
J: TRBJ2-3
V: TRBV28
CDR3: CASRSQGISADMQYF
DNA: TGTGCCAGCAGGTCACAGGGGATTAGTGCAGATATGCAGTATTTT

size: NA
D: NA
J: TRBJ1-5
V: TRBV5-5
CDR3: CASSSVGDGPQHF
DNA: TGTGCCAGCAGCTCGGTCGGGGATGGGCCCCAGCATTTT

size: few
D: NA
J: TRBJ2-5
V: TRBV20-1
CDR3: CSASWGPETQYF
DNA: TGCAGTGCTAGCTGGGGCCCAGAGACCCAGTACTTC

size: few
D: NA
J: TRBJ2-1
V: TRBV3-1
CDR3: CASSQDYEQFF
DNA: TGTGCCAGCAGCCAAGACTATGAGCAGTTCTTC

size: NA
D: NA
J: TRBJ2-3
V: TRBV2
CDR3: CASSETYGTDTQYF
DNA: TGTGCCAGCAGTGAAACATACGGCACAGATACGCAGTATTTT

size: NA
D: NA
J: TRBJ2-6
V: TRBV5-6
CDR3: CASSLGIAGIGSGANVLTF
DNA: TGTGCCAGCAGCTTGGGCATTGCCGGGATCGGCTCTGGGGCCAACGTCCTGACTTTC

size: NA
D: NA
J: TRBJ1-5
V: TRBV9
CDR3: CASNPGTSNRPQHF
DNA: TGTGCCAGCAATCCCGGGACAAGCAATCGGCCCCAGCATTTT

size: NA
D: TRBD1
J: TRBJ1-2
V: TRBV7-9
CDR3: CASSPGQDFFDYGYTF
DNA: TGTGCCAGCAGTCCGGGACAGGATTTCTTCGACTATGGCTACACCTTC

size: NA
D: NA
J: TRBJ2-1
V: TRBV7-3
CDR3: CASSVTTGYEQFF
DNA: TGTGCCAGCAGCGTGACGACAGGCTATGAGCAGTTCTTC

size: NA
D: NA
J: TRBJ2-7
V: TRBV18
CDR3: CASSFEPLGEQYF
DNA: TGTGCCAGCTCATTCGAGCCCTTGGGCGAGCAGTACTTC

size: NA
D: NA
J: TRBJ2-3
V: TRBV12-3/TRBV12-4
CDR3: CASSILPDTQYF
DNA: TGTGCCAGCAGTATCCTTCCAGATACGCAGTATTTT

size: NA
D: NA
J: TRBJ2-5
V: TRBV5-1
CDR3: CASSPDAGLQETQYF
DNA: TGCGCCAGCAGTCCGGATGCCGGACTTCAAGAGACCCAGTACTTC

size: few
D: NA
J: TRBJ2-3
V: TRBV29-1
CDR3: CSVAKTAVTDTQYF
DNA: TGCAGCGTTGCAAAAACGGCCGTCACAGATACGCAGTATTTT

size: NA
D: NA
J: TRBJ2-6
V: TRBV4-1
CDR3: CASSQEGGASGANVLTF
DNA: TGCGCCAGCAGCCAAGAAGGTGGGGCCTCTGGGGCCAACGTCCTGACTTTC

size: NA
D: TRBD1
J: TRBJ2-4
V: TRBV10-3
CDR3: CAISERDRVVYF
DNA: TGTGCCATCAGTGAGAGGGACAGGGTTGTGTACTTC

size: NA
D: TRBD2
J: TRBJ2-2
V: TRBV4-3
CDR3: CASSQPGLAGTGELFF
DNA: TGCGCCAGCAGCCAACCGGGACTAGCAGGGACCGGGGAGCTGTTTTTT

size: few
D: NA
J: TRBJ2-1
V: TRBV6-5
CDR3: CASSLRDTFSYNEQFF
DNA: TGTGCCAGCAGCCTCCGGGACACCTTCTCCTACAATGAGCAGTTCTTC

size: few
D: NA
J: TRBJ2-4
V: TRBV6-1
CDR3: CASSTMGGLNGKNIQYF
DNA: TGTGCCAGCAGTACCATGGGGGGACTTAATGGCAAAAACATTCAGTACTTC

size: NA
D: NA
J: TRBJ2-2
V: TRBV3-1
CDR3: CASSQPPTGELFF
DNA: TGTGCCAGCAGCCAACCACCCACCGGGGAGCTGTTTTTT

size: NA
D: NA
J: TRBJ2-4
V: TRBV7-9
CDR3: CASSLSPGEEQYF
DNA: TGTGCCAGCAGCTTATCCCCAGGAGAAGAGCAGTACTTC

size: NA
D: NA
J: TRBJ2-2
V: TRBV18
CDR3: CASSPLFSVAHTGELFF
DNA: TGTGCCAGCTCACCACTATTCTCGGTTGCCCACACCGGGGAGCTGTTTTTT

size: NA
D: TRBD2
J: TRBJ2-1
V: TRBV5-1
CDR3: CASSAGGEVREQFF
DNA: TGCGCCAGCTCCGCGGGGGGAGAAGTTCGGGAGCAGTTCTTC

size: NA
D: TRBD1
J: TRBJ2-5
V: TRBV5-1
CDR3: CASSLAPGGLETQYF
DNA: TGCGCCAGCAGCTTGGCCCCAGGGGGCCTAGAGACCCAGTACTTC

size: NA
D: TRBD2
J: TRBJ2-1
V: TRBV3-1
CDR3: CASSQSGLAGFYEQFF
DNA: TGTGCCAGCAGCCAATCGGGACTAGCGGGGTTCTATGAGCAGTTCTTC